This paragraph reports one T cell receptor beta chain. The record originates from a study of control samples from healthy donors and cancer patients. Libraries were prepared by immunoSEQ multiplex PCR; TCRdb keeps only in-frame clonotypes and omits some of them. The data show approximately 120,000 clones, around 94% seen once. The sequence came from a man older than 75 with head and neck cancer. Material for sequencing was PBMCs.

The CDR3 loop reads CASSLSSGTGISPLHF. In DNA form, the CDR3 reads TGTGCCAGCAGTTTATCCTCCGGGACAGGGATTTCACCCCTCCACTTT. The chain has TRBV27 and TRBJ1-6; 9 bases are a match to TRBD1. Germline V gene lookup returns CDR1 MNHEY and CDR2 SMNVEV (reference sequence). Trimming removed 0 bases from V and 9 bases from J; junction bases left unmatched: 6. The CDR3 is 16 residues long.